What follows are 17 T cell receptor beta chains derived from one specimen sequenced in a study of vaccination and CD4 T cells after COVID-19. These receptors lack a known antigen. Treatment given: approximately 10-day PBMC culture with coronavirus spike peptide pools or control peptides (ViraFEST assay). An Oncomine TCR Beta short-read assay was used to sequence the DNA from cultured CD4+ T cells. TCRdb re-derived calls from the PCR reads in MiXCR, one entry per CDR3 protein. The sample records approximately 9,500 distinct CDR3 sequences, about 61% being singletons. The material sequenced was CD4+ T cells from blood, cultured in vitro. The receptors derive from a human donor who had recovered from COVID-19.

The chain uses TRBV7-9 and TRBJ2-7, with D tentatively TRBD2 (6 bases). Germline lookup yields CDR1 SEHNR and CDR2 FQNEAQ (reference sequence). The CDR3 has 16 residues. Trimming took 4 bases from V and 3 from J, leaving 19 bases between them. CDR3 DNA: TGTGCCAGCAGCTCAGATCTTGGCGGGGATGTCTACGAGCAGTACTTC. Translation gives CASSSDLGGDVYEQYF.

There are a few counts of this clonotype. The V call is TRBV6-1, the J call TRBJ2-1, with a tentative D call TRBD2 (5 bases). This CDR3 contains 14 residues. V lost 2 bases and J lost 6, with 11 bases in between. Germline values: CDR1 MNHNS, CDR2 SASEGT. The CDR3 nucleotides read TGTGCCAGCAGTGAAAACTGGAGGCCCAATGAGCAGTTCTTC. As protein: CASSENWRPNEQFF.

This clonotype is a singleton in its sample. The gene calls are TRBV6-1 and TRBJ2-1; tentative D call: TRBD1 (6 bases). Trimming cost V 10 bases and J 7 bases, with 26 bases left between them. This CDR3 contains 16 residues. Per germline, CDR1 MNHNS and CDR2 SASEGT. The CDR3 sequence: CAISSSWSLRGNEQFF. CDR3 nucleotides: TGTGCCATCAGCTCTTCCTGGAGCCTAAGGGGGAATGAGCAGTTCTTC.

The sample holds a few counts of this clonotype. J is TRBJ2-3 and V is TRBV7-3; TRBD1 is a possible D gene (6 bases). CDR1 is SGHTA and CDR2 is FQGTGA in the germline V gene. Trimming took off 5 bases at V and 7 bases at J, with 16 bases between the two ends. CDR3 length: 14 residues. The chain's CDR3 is CASSPQGSSNTQYF. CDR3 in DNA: TGTGCCAGCAGCCCACAGGGCTCGTCAAATACGCAGTATTTT.

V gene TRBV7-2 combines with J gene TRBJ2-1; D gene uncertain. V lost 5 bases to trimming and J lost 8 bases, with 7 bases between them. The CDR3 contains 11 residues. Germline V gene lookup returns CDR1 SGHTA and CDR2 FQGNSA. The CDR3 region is CASSRIDEQFF. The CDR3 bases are TGTGCCAGCAGCCGGATAGATGAGCAGTTCTTC.

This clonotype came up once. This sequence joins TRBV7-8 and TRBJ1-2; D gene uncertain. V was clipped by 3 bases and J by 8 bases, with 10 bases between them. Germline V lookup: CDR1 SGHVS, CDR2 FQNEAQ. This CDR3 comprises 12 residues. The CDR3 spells CASSLSGEGYTF. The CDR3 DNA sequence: TGTGCCAGCAGCTTGTCCGGGGAGGGCTACACCTTC.

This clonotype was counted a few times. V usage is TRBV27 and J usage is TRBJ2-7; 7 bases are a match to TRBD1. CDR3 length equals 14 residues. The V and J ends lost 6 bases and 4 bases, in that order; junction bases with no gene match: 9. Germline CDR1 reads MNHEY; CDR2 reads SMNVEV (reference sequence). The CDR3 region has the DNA TGTGCCAGCAGGAAACAGGGGTGGAGTTACGAGCAGTACTTC. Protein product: CASRKQGWSYEQYF.

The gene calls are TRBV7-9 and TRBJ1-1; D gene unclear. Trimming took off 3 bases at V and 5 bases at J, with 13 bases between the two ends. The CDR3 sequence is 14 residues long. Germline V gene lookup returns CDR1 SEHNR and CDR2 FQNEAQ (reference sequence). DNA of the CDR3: TGTGCCAGCAGCTTGACCCTCGGAAAAACTGAAGCTTTCTTT. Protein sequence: CASSLTLGKTEAFF. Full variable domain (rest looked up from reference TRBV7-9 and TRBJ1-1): DTGVSQNPRHKITKRGQNVTFRCDPISEHNRLYWYRQTLGQGPEFLTYFQNEAQLEKSRLLSDRFSAERPKGSFSTLEIQRTEQGDSAMYLCASSLTLGKTEAFFGQGTRLTVV.

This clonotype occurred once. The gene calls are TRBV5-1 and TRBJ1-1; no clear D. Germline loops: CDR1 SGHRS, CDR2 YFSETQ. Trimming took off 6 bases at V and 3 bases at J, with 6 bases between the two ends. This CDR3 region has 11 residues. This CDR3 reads CASKRDTEAFF. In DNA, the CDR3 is TGCGCCAGCAAGAGGGACACTGAAGCTTTCTTT.

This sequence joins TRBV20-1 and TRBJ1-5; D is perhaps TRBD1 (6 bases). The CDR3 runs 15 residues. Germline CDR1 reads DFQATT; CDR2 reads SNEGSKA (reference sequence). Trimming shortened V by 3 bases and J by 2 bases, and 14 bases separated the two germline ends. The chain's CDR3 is CSASPPGVGNQPQHF. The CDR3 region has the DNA TGCAGTGCTAGCCCGCCAGGGGTTGGCAATCAGCCCCAGCATTTT.

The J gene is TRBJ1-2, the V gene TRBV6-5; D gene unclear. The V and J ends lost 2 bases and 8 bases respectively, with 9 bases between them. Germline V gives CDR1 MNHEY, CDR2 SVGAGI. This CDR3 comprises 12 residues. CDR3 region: CASSYMGAGYTF. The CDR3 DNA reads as TGTGCCAGCAGTTACATGGGAGCGGGCTACACCTTC.

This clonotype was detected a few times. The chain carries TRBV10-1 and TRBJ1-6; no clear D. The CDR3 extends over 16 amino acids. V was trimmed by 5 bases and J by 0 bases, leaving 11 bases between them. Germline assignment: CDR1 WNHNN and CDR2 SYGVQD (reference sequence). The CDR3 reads CASSQAAVSYNSPLHF. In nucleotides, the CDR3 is TGCGCCAGCAGTCAGGCGGCCGTCTCCTATAATTCACCCCTCCACTTT.

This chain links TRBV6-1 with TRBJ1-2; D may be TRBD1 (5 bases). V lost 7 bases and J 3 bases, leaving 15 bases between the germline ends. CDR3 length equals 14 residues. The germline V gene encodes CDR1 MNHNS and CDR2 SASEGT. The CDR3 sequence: CASNQGNGDYGYTF. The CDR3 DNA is TGTGCCAGCAACCAGGGTAACGGAGACTATGGCTACACCTTC.

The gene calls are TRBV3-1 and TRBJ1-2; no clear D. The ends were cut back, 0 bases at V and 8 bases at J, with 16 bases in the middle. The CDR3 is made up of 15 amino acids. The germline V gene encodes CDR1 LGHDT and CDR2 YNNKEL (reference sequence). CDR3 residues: CASSQDLDRSGGYTF. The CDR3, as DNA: TGTGCCAGCAGCCAAGATCTGGACCGATCCGGCGGCTACACCTTC.

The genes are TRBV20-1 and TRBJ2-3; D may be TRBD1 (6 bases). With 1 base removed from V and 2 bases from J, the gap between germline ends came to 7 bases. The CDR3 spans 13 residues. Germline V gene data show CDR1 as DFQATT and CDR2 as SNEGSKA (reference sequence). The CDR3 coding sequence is TGCAGTGCTAGAGTGGGGGCCACAGATACGCAGTATTTT. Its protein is CSARVGATDTQYF.

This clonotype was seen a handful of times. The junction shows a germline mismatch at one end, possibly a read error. The CDR3 sequence: CSARDQWGTSGYTF. The CDR3 DNA follows: TGCAGTGCTAGAGATCAGTGGGGGACATCTGGCTACACTTTC. The chain carries TRBV20-1 and TRBJ1-2, with D perhaps matching TRBD1 (6 bases). Per the germline V gene, CDR1 is DFQATT and CDR2 is SNEGSKA (reference sequence). This CDR3 has 14 amino acids.

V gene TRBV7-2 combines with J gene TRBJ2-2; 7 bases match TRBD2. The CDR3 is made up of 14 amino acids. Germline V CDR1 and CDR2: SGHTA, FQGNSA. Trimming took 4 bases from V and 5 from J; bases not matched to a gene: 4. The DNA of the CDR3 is TGTGCCAGCAGCTGGGGGGGGGAGACCGGGGAGCTGTTTTTT. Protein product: CASSWGGETGELFF.